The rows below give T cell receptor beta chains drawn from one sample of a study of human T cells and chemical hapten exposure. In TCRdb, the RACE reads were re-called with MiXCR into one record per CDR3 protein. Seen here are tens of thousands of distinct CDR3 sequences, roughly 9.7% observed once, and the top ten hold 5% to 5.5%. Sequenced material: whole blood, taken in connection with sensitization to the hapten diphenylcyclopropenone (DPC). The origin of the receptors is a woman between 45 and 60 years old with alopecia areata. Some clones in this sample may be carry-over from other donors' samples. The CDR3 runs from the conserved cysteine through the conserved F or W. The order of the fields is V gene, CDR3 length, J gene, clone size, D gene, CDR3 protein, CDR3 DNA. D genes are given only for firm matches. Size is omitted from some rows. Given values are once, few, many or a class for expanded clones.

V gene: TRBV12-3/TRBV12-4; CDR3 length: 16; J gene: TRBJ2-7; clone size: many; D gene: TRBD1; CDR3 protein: CASSSQVGTGFDEQYF; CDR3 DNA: TGTGCCAGCAGTTCCCAGGTGGGGACAGGGTTCGACGAGCAGTACTTC
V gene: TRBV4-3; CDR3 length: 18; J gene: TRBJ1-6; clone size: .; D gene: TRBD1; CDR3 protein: CASSPGTAESSYNSPLHF; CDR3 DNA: TGCGCCAGCAGCCCTGGGACAGCGGAAAGCTCCTATAATTCACCCCTCCACTTT
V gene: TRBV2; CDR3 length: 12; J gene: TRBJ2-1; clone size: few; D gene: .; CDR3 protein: CASTQTSNEQFF; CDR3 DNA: TGTGCCAGCACCCAGACTAGTAATGAGCAGTTCTTC
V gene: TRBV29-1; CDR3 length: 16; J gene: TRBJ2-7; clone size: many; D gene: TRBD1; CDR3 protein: CSVVDTGQGRTYEQYF; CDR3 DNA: TGCAGCGTTGTAGATACGGGACAGGGACGAACCTACGAGCAGTACTTC
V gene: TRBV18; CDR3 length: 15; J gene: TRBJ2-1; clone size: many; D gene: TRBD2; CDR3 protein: CASSLGRGLYNEQFF; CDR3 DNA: TGTGCCAGCTCCCTAGGGAGGGGTCTGTACAATGAGCAGTTCTTC
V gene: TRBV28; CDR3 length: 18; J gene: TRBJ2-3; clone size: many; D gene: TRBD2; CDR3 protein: CASSSRGASGRYTDTQYF; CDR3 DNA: TGTGCCAGCAGTTCCCGAGGGGCTAGCGGGAGGTACACAGATACGCAGTATTTT
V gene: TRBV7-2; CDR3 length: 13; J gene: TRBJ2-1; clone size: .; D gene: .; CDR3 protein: CASSLALLNEQFF; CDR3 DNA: TGTGCCAGCAGCTTAGCCCTTCTCAATGAGCAGTTCTTC
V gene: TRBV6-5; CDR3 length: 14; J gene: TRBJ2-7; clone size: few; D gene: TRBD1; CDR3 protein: CASSYSTGPYEQYF; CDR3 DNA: TGTGCCAGCAGTTACTCGACAGGGCCCTACGAGCAGTACTTC
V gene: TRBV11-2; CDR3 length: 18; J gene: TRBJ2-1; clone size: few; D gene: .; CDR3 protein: CASSLGAGASFTYNEQFF; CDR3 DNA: TGTGCCAGCAGCTTAGGGGCAGGGGCTAGCTTCACCTACAATGAGCAGTTCTTC
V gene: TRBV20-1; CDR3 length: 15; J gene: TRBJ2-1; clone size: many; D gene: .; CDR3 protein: CSARVGGSSYNEQFF; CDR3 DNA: TGCAGTGCTAGGGTGGGTGGGAGCTCCTACAATGAGCAGTTCTTC
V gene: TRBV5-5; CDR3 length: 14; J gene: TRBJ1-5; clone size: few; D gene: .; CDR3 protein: CASSFDTWRQPQHF; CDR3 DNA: TGTGCCAGCAGCTTCGATACCTGGAGGCAGCCCCAGCATTTT
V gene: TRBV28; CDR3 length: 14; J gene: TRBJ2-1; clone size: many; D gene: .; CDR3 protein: CASSSRDSRIEQFF; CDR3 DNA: TGTGCCAGCAGTTCCCGGGACTCAAGAATTGAGCAGTTCTTC
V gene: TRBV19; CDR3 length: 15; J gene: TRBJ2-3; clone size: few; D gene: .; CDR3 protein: CASSPRDSRTDTQYF; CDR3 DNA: TGTGCCAGTAGTCCGCGGGACAGCCGCACAGATACGCAGTATTTT
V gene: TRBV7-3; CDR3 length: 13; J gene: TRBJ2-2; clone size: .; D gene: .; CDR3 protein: CASSLSSYGELFF; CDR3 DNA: TGTGCCAGCAGCTTAAGCAGCTACGGGGAGCTGTTTTTT
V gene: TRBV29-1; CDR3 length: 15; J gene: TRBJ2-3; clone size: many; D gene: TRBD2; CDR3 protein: CSVEDGLAGTDTQYF; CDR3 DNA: TGCAGCGTTGAAGATGGACTAGCGGGGACAGATACGCAGTATTTT
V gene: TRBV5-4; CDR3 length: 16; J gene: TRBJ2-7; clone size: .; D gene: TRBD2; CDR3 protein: CASSPGLAGLQYEQYF; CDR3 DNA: TGTGCCAGCAGCCCCGGACTAGCGGGCCTTCAGTACGAGCAGTACTTC
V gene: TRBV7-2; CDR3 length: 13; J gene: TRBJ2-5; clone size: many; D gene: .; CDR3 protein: CASSPRSGGSQYF; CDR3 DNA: TGTGCCAGCAGCCCACGATCGGGCGGGTCCCAGTACTTC
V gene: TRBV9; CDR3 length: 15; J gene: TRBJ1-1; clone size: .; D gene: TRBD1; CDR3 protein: CASSVVAGGDTEAFF; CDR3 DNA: TGTGCCAGCAGCGTAGTGGCAGGGGGTGACACTGAAGCTTTCTTT
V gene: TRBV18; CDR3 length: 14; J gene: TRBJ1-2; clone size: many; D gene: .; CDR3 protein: CASSQAEVRNGYTF; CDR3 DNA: TGTGCCAGCTCACAGGCGGAGGTCCGCAATGGCTACACCTTC
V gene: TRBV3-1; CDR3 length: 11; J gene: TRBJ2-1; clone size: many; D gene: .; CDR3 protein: CASSAAGVEFF; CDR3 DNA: TGTGCCAGCAGCGCCGCCGGGGTGGAGTTCTTC
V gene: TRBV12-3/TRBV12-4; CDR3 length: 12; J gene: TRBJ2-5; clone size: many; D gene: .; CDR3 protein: CASSSSPETQYF; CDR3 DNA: TGTGCCAGCAGCTCTTCCCCTGAGACCCAGTACTTC
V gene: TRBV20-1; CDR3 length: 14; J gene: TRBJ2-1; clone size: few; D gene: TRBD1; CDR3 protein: CSAPGTAPYNEQFF; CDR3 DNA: TGCAGTGCCCCTGGGACAGCCCCGTACAATGAGCAGTTCTTC
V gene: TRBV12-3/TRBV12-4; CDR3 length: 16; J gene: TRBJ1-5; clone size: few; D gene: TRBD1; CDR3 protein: CASRKGQPSSNQPQHF; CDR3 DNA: TGTGCCAGCAGAAAGGGACAGCCAAGTAGCAATCAGCCCCAGCATTTT
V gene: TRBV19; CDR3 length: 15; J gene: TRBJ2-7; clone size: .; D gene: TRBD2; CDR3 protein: CASSSGTSGSWEQYF; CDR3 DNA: TGTGCCAGTAGTAGCGGGACTAGCGGGAGTTGGGAGCAGTACTTC
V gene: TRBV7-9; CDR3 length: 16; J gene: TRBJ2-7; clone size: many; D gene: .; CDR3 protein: CASSQGGQTFSYEQYF; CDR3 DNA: TGTGCCAGCAGCCAGGGGGGACAGACTTTCTCCTACGAGCAGTACTTC
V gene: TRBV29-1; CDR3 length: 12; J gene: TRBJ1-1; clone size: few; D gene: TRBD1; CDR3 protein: CSVEEGGAGAFF; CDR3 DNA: TGCAGCGTTGAGGAAGGGGGCGCGGGAGCTTTCTTT
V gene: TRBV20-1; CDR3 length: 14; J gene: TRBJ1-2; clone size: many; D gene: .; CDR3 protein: CSARGVAANYGYTF; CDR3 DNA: TGCAGTGCTAGAGGGGTAGCCGCTAACTATGGCTACACCTTC
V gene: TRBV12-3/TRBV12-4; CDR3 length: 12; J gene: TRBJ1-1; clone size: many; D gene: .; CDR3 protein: CASSLQADEAFF; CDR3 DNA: TGTGCCAGCAGTTTACAGGCGGATGAAGCTTTCTTT
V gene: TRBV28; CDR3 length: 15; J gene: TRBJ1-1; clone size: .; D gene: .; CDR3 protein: CASSPTGTVKTEAFF; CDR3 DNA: TGTGCCAGCAGTCCCACCGGTACGGTCAAAACTGAAGCTTTCTTT
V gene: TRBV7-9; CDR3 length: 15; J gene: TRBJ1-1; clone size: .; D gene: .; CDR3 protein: CASSLAQYMNTEAFF; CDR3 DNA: TGTGCCAGCAGCTTAGCCCAGTACATGAACACTGAAGCTTTCTTT
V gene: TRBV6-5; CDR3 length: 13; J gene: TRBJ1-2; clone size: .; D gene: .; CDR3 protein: CASSYDLNYGYTF; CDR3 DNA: TGTGCCAGCAGTTACGATCTTAACTATGGCTACACCTTC
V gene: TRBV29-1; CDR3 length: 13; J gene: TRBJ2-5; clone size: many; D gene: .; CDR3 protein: CSVDEPGQETQYF; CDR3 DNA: TGCAGCGTTGATGAGCCGGGACAAGAGACCCAGTACTTC
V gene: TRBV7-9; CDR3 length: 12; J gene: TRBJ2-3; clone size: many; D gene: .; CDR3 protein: CASSLEVNTQYF; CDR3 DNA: TGTGCCAGCAGCTTAGAAGTCAATACGCAGTATTTT
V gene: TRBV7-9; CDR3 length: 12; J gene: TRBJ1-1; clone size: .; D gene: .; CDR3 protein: CASSPLPGGAFF; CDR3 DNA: TGTGCCAGCAGCCCACTCCCCGGGGGAGCTTTCTTT
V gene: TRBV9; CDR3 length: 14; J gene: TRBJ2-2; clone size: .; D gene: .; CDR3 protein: CASSDTGTTGELFF; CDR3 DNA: TGTGCCAGCAGCGATACAGGGACCACCGGGGAGCTGTTTTTT
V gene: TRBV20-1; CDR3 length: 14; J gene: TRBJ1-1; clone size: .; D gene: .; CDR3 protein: CSARAGQRRTEAFF; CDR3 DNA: TGCAGTGCTAGAGCGGGCCAGCGGAGGACTGAAGCTTTCTTT
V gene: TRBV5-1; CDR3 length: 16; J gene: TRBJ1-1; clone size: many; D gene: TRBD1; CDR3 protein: CASSSRDSSMNTEAFF; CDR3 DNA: TGCGCCAGCAGCTCCCGGGACAGTAGCATGAACACTGAAGCTTTCTTT
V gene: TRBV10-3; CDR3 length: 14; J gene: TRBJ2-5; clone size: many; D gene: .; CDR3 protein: CAISEQDSQETQYF; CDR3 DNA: TGTGCCATCAGTGAACAGGATTCACAAGAGACCCAGTACTTC
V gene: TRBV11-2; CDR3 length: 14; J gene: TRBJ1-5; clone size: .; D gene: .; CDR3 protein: CASSRGTANQPQHF; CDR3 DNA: TGTGCCAGCAGCCGCGGGACGGCCAATCAGCCCCAGCATTTT
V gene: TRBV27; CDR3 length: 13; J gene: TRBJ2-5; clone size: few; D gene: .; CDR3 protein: CASSLRPQETQYF; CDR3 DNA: TGTGCCAGCAGTTTACGACCCCAAGAGACCCAGTACTTC
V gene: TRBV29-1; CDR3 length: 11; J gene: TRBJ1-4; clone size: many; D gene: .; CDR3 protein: CSVRLGEKLFF; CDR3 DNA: TGCAGCGTTCGGTTGGGGGAAAAACTGTTTTTT
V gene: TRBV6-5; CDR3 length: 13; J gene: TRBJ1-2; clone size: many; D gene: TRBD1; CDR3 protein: CASSGGQGNGYTF; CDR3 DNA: TGTGCCAGCAGTGGGGGACAGGGAAATGGCTACACCTTC
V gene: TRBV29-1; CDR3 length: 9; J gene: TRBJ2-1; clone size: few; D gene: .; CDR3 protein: CSVGGVGFF; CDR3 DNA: TGCAGCGTTGGGGGAGTTGGGTTCTTC
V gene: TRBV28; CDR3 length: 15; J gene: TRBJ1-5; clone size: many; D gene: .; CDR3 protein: CASSDSGWGDQPQHF; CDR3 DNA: TGTGCCAGCAGCGATTCAGGTTGGGGTGATCAGCCCCAGCATTTT
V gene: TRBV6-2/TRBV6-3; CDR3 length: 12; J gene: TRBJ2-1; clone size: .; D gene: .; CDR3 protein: CASSEGGLKQFF; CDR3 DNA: TGTGCCAGCAGTGAGGGGGGACTAAAGCAGTTCTTC
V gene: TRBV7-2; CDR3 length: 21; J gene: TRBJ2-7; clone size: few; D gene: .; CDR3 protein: CASSLGPTGQFTGRFPYEQYF; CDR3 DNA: TGTGCCAGCAGCTTAGGACCGACCGGGCAGTTTACAGGGCGGTTCCCCTACGAGCAGTACTTC
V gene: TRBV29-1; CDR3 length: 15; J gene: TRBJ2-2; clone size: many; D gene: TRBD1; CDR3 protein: CSVEGQGLSTGELFF; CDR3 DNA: TGCAGCGTTGAAGGACAGGGGTTGAGCACCGGGGAGCTGTTTTTT
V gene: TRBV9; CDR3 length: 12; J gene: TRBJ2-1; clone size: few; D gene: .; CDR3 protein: CASSVGRGEQFF; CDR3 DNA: TGTGCCAGCAGCGTAGGTCGTGGGGAGCAGTTCTTC
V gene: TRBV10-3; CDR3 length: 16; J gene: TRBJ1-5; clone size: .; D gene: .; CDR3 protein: CAISESSGTFNQPQHF; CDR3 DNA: TGTGCCATCAGTGAGTCGAGTGGGACTTTCAATCAGCCCCAGCATTTT
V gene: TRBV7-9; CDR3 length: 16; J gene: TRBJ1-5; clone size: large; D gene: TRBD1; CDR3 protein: CASSLFGTGDSQPQHF; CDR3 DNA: TGTGCCAGCAGCTTATTTGGGACAGGGGATTCTCAGCCCCAGCATTTT
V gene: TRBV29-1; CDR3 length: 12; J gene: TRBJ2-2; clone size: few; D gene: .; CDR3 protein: CSVRPSAGELFF; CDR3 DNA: TGCAGCGTTCGACCGAGCGCCGGGGAGCTGTTTTTT
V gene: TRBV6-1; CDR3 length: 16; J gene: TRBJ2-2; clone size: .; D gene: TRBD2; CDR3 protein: CASKSLGGGHTGELFF; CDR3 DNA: TGTGCCAGCAAAAGTTTGGGCGGGGGACACACCGGGGAGCTGTTTTTT
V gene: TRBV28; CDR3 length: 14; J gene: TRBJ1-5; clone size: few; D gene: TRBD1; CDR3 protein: CASRSGTGVQPQHF; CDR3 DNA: TGTGCCAGCAGATCCGGGACAGGGGTTCAGCCCCAGCATTTT
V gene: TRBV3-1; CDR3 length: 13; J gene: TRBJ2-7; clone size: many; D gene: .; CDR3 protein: CASSQDRWGEQYF; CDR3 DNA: TGTGCCAGCAGCCAAGATAGGTGGGGCGAGCAGTACTTC
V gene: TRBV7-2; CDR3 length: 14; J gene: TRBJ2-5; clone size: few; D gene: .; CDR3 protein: CASSLYGGLETQYF; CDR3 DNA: TGTGCCAGCAGCTTATACGGGGGGCTTGAGACCCAGTACTTC
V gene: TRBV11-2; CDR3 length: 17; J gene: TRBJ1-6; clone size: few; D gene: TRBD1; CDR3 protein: CASTKVAQGVSNSPLHF; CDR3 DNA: TGTGCCAGCACCAAGGTGGCACAGGGGGTTTCGAATTCACCCCTCCACTTT
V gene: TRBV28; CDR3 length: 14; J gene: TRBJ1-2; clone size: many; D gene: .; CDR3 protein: CASSWGKGNYGYTF; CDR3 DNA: TGTGCCAGCAGTTGGGGAAAGGGAAACTATGGCTACACCTTC
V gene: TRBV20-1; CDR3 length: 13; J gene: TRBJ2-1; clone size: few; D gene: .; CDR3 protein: CSARGPGRGEQFF; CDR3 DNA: TGCAGTGCTAGAGGTCCCGGTAGGGGTGAGCAGTTCTTC
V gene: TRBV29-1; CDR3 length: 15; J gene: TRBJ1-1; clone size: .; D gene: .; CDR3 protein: CSVVVPNFGNTEAFF; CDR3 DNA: TGCAGCGTTGTGGTTCCTAATTTCGGGAACACTGAAGCTTTCTTT
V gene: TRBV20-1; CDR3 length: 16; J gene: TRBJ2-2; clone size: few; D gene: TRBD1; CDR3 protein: CSARGIGTGDTGELFF; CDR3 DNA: TGCAGTGCTAGGGGAATCGGGACAGGGGACACCGGGGAGCTGTTTTTT